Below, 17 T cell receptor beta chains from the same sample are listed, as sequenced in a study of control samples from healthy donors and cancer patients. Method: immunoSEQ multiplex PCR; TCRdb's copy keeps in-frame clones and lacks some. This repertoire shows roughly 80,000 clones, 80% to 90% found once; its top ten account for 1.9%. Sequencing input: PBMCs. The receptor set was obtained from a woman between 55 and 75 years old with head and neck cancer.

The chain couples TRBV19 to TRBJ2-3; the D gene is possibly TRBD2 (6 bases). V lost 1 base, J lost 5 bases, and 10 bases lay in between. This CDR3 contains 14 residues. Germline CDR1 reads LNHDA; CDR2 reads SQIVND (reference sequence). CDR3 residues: CASSIAGDGDTQYF. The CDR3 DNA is TGTGCCAGTAGTATAGCGGGGGATGGAGATACGCAGTATTTT.

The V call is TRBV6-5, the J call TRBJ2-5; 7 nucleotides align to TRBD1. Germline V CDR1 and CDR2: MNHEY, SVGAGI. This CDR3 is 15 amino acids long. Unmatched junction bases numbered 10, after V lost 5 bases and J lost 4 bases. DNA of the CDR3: TGTGCCAGCAGTACGACAGGGAACAGGGCAGAGACCCAGTACTTC. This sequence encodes CASSTTGNRAETQYF.

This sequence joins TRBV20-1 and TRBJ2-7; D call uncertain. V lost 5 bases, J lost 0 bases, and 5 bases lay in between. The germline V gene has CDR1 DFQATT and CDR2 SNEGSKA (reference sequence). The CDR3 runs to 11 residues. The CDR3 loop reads CSAATSYEQYF. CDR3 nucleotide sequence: TGCAGTGCTGCTACCTCCTACGAGCAGTACTTC.

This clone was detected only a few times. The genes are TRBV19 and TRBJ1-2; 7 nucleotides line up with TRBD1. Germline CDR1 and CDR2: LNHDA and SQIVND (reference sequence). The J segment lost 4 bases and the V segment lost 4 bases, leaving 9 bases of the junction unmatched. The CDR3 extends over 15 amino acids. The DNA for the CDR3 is TGTGCCAGTAGTAACTCAGGGGGTCGGGTCTATGGCTACACCTTC. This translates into CASSNSGGRVYGYTF.

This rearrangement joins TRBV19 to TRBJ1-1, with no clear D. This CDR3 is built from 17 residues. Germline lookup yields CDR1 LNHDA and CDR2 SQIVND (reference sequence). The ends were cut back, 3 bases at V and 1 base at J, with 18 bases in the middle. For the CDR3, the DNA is TGTGCCAGTAGTATTAGACCCCCGGGCCGAGGGAACACTGAAGCTTTCTTT. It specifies CASSIRPPGRGNTEAFF.

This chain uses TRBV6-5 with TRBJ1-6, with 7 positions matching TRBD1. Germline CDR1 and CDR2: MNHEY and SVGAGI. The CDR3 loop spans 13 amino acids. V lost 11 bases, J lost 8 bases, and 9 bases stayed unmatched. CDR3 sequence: CAGGQERDSPLHF. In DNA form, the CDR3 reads TGTGCCGGCGGACAGGAGAGGGATTCACCCCTCCACTTT.

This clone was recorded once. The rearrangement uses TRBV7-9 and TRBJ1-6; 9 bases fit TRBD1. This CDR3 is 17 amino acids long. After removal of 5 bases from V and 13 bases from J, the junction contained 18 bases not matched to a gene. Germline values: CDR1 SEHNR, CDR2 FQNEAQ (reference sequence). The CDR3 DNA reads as TGTGCCAGCAGCATAGGGACAGGGCTCTTCTCCTCTCGGCCCCTCCACTTT. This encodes CASSIGTGLFSSRPLHF. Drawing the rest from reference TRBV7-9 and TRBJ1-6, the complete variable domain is DTGVSQNPRHKITKRGQNVTFRCDPISEHNRLYWYRQTLGQGPEFLTYFQNEAQLEKSRLLSDRFSAERPKGSFSTLEIQRTEQGDSAMYLCASSIGTGLFSSRPLHFGNGTRLTVT.

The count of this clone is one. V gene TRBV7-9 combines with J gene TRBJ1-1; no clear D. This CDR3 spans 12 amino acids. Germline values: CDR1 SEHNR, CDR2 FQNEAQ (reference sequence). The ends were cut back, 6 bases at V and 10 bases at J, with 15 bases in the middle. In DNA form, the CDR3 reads TGTGCCAGCAGTGCCGGACCTCCCGGAGCTTTCTTT. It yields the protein CASSAGPPGAFF.

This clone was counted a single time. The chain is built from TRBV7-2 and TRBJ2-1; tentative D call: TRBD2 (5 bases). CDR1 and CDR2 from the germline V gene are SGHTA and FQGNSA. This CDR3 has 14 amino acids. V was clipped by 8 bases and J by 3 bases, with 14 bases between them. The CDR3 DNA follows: TGTGCCAGCCTCAGGCGAGGAGGCTACAATGAGCAGTTCTTC. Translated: CASLRRGGYNEQFF.

The CDR3 loop reads CASSHPAGGLDEQFF. CDR3 DNA sequence: TGTGCCAGTAGTCATCCGGCAGGGGGCCTTGATGAGCAGTTCTTC. The rearrangement joins TRBV19 to TRBJ2-1; TRBD1 matches 8 bases. The germline CDR1 and CDR2 sequences are LNHDA and SQIVND (reference sequence). V shed 5 bases, J shed 8 bases, and the junction held 11 bases outside the gene matches. The CDR3 extends over 15 amino acids.

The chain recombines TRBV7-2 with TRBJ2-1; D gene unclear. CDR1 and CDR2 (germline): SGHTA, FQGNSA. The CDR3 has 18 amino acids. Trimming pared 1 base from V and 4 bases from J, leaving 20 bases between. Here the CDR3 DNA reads TGTGCCAGCAGCTTAGTCCCCCTCGGGCGATTGGGGTACAATGAGCAGTTCTTC. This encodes CASSLVPLGRLGYNEQFF.

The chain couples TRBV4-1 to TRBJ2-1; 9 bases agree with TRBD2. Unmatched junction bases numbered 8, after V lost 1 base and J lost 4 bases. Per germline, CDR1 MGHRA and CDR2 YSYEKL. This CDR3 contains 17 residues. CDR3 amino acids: CASSQGLASGTYNEQFF. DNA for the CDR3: TGCGCCAGCAGCCAAGGCTTGGCTAGCGGGACTTACAATGAGCAGTTCTTC.

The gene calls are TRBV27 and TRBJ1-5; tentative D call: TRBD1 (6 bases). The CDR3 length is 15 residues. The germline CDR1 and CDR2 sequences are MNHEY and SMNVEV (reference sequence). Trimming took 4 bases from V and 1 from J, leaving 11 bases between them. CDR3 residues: CASSSSTGSNQPQHF. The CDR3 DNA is TGTGCCAGCAGTTCATCCACAGGGAGCAATCAGCCCCAGCATTTT.

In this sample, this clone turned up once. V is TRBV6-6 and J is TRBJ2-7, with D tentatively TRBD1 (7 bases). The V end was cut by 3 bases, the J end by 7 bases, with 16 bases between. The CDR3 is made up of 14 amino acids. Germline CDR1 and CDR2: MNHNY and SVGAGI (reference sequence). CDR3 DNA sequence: TGTGCCAGCAGTTATCTGGCGGGACAGAGTGAGCAGTACTTC. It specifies CASSYLAGQSEQYF.

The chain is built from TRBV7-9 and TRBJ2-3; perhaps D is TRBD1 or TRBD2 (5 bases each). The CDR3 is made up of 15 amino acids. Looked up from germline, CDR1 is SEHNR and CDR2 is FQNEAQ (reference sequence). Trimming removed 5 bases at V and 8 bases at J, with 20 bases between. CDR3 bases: TGTGCCAGCAGCCCCTTATTAGGGGAGCGAGGTACGCAGTATTTT. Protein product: CASSPLLGERGTQYF.

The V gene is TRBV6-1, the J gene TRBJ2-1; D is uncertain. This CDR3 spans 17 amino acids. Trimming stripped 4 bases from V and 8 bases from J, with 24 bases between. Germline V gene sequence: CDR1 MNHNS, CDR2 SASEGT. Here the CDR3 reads CASSGKLRSLSLHEQFF. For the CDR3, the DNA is TGTGCCAGCAGTGGAAAACTGAGAAGTCTTTCCTTACATGAGCAGTTCTTC.

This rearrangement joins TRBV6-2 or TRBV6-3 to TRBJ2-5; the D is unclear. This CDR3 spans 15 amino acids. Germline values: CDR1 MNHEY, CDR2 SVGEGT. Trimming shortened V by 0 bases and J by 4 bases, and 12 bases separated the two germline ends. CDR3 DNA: TGTGCCAGCAGTTACTCGACTTCAGGCAGAGAGACCCAGTACTTC. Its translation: CASSYSTSGRETQYF.